A single sample gave rise to the 13 T cell receptor beta chains below, sequenced in a study of vaccination and CD4 T cells after COVID-19 (dated by TCRdb to 2021 to 2024). Antigens of these TCRs are unknown. Receptor libraries were prepared by PCR. The data were produced on an Illumina iSeq 100. TCR sequencing of DNA from cultured CD4+ T cells used the Oncomine TCR Beta short-read assay at the Johns Hopkins FTIC core. TCRdb trimmed public reads at Q25 via fastp, called clones via MiXCR and kept in-frame beta chains. Here each entry gathers all rows of one CDR3 protein and keeps the most common genes and DNA. The sample yields some 15,000 distinct CDR3 sequences; 53% were counted once. The biggest ten clones account for roughly 5% of the sample. This sample's treatment or condition label indicates: approximately 9-day PBMC culture with coronavirus spike peptide pools or control peptides (ViraFEST assay).

The input for sequencing was CD4+ T cells from blood, cultured in vitro, taken before SARS-CoV-2 vaccination. Receptor source: a human donor who had recovered from COVID-19.

The CDR3 spells CASSFLPVGTFTEAFF. CDR3 bases: TGTGCCAGCAGTTTTCTCCCAGTCGGTACTTTCACTGAAGCTTTCTTT. The chain carries TRBV28 and TRBJ1-1; D is uncertain. Per the germline V gene, CDR1 is MDHEN and CDR2 is SYDVKM. The CDR3 is 16 residues long. V was cut by 3 bases and J by 4 bases, with 18 bases left in between. Variable domain in full (rest from reference TRBV28 and TRBJ1-1): DVKVTQSSRYLVKRTGEKVFLECVQDMDHENMFWYRQDPGLGLRLIYFSYDVKMKEKGDIPEGYSVSREKKERFSLILESASTNQTSMYLCASSFLPVGTFTEAFFGQGTRLTVV.

The V gene is TRBV12-3 or TRBV12-4, the J gene TRBJ1-1; perhaps TRBD1 as D (5 bases). The CDR3 has 14 residues. The V and J ends lost 6 bases and 2 bases respectively, with 13 bases between them. The CDR3 loop is CASRHTGGNTEAFF. CDR3 in DNA: TGTGCCAGCAGGCACACAGGAGGCAACACTGAAGCTTTCTTT.

This rearrangement joins TRBV6-1 to TRBJ2-2, with 11 bases fitting TRBD2. CDR1 is MNHNS and CDR2 is SASEGT in the germline V gene. CDR3 length: 17 residues. V was pared by 5 bases and J by 5 bases, with 10 bases of the junction left unmatched. The CDR3 region is CASSPRLAGRGTGELFF. CDR3 coding DNA: TGTGCCAGCAGTCCCCGACTAGCGGGGAGGGGGACCGGGGAGCTGTTTTTT.

CDR3 nucleotide sequence: TGCAGTGCTAGATCCCGGGACAGACACACAGATACGCAGTATTTT. Translation gives CSARSRDRHTDTQYF. The chain couples TRBV20-1 to TRBJ2-3; TRBD1 aligns across 7 bases. The length of the CDR3 is 15 residues. With V trimmed by 2 bases and J by 2 bases, 7 bases remained unmatched. CDR1 DFQATT and CDR2 SNEGSKA come from the germline V gene (reference sequence).

The gene calls are TRBV14 and TRBJ2-7, with 11 bases identical to TRBD2. Germline loops: CDR1 SGHDN, CDR2 FVKESK. With 0 bases clipped from V and 6 bases from J, the junction kept 4 bases outside the gene matches. The CDR3 consists of 15 residues. CDR3 in amino acids: CASSQEGLAGSEQYF. The CDR3 nucleotides read TGTGCCAGCAGCCAAGAAGGACTAGCGGGTTCCGAGCAGTACTTC.

V gene TRBV10-1 combines with J gene TRBJ1-5; D is possibly TRBD1 (5 bases). V lost 7 bases to trimming and J lost 8 bases, with 15 bases between them. This CDR3 spans 13 amino acids. Germline values: CDR1 WNHNN, CDR2 SYGVQD (reference sequence). In nucleotides, the CDR3 is TGCGCCAGCATGTGTCAGGGAATTAAGCCCCAGCATTTT. It codes for CASMCQGIKPQHF.

V and J are TRBV7-2 and TRBJ2-3, with 14 bases matching TRBD2. The CDR3 loop spans 14 amino acids. V lost 5 bases, J lost 10 bases, and 5 bases stayed unmatched. Germline values: CDR1 SGHTA, CDR2 FQGNSA. The CDR3 region is CASSRTSGRRAQYF. In DNA, the CDR3 is TGTGCCAGCAGCCGGACTAGCGGGAGGAGGGCGCAGTATTTT.

This chain joins TRBV30 and TRBJ2-7; 12 bases are a match to TRBD1. Trimming at V came to 5 bases and at J to 7 bases, leaving 9 bases not matched to a gene. Germline V gives CDR1 GTSNPN, CDR2 SVGIG (reference sequence). This CDR3 is built from 14 residues. Here the CDR3 DNA reads TGTGCCTGGCAAGCGGGACAGGGGGCATGGGAGCAGTACTTC. Its translation: CAWQAGQGAWEQYF.

The sample holds a few counts of this clonotype. This chain connects TRBV7-9 to TRBJ2-7; 9 nucleotides match TRBD1. V trimming: 4 bases; J trimming: 3 bases; junction bases outside the gene matches: 10. This CDR3 contains 16 residues. In germline, CDR1 is SEHNR, CDR2 FQNEAQ (reference sequence). This chain's CDR3 is CASSYNRDRAFYEQYF. The CDR3 DNA follows: TGTGCCAGCAGCTACAACCGGGACAGGGCCTTCTACGAGCAGTACTTC.

The chain is built from TRBV6-1 and TRBJ1-1, with D possibly being TRBD1 (6 bases). The CDR3 spans 16 residues. CDR1 and CDR2 (germline): MNHNS, SASEGT. V lost 0 bases, J lost 2 bases, and 13 bases lay in between. CDR3 loop: CASSEAGGRGNTEAFF. The DNA of the CDR3 is TGTGCCAGCAGTGAAGCGGGGGGCAGGGGCAACACTGAAGCTTTCTTT.

CDR3 DNA: TGTGCCTGGAGTCTGACTAGCACAGATACGCAGTATTTT. Translating it yields CAWSLTSTDTQYF. The chain is built from TRBV30 and TRBJ2-3; D uncertain. Trimming pared 2 bases from V and 0 bases from J, leaving 6 bases between. The germline V gene has CDR1 GTSNPN and CDR2 SVGIG (reference sequence). This CDR3 is 13 amino acids long.

In this sample, this clonotype turned up a few times. This sequence joins TRBV6-1 and TRBJ2-3; TRBD2 is a possible D gene (5 bases). Germline values: CDR1 MNHNS, CDR2 SASEGT. This CDR3 has 16 amino acids. The germline V and J ends were trimmed by 3 bases and 1 base, with 14 bases remaining between them. The CDR3 loop is CASSDGRRGRTDTQYF. The CDR3 nucleotides read TGTGCCAGCAGTGACGGGCGGAGAGGGCGCACAGATACGCAGTATTTT.

J is TRBJ1-5 and V is TRBV28, with 8 bases matching TRBD1. The CDR3 covers 21 residues. Per the germline V gene, CDR1 is MDHEN and CDR2 is SYDVKM. V shed 2 bases and J 0 bases; nucleotides not matched to a gene: 18. CDR3 residues: CASSLRALLGDRKNSNQPQHF. The CDR3 nucleotides are TGTGCCAGCAGTTTACGGGCTCTCCTGGGGGACAGGAAGAATAGCAATCAGCCCCAGCATTTT.